Below are 12 T cell receptor beta chains sequenced from a single sample in a study of cytomegalovirus exposure and HLA in healthy donors (dated 2017 in TCRdb). Receptors were amplified or captured by the immunoSEQ multiplex PCR assay. For the multiplex PCR, a mixture combining 60 forward primers for TCR Vbeta segments and 13 reverse primers for TCR Jbeta segments was used. The immuneACCESS repertoire file appears here via TCRdb, limited to in-frame rearrangements. These files lack a portion of the clones; in checked studies, under half of the deficit traces to unresolved V genes, and the cause of the others is not known. In all, the sample holds approximately 97,000 clones, and around four fifths of those were seen once. The ten largest make up 2.5% to 3% of the sample. Specimen: PBMCs. These receptors came from a man between 40 and 49 years old in good health and CMV-seronegative.

This clone came up once. V and J are TRBV25-1 and TRBJ2-3, with D possibly matching TRBD2 (5 bases). This CDR3 region has 17 residues. The V gene lost 5 bases and the J gene lost 6 bases, with 24 bases spanning the gap. The germline CDR1 and CDR2 sequences are MGHDK and SYGVNS. This chain's CDR3 is CASSTLEARDPKDTQYF. Written as DNA, the CDR3 is TGTGCCAGCAGTACACTCGAGGCGAGGGATCCCAAGGATACGCAGTATTTT. Supplemented by reference TRBV25-1 and TRBJ2-3, the full variable domain reads EADIYQTPRYLVIGTGKKITLECSQTMGHDKMYWYQQDPGMELHLIHYSYGVNSTEKGDLSSESTVSRIRTEHFPLTLESARPSHTSQYLCASSTLEARDPKDTQYFGPGTRLTVL.

CDR3 sequence: CASRALDSPLNTIYF. DNA of the CDR3: TGTGCCAGCAGGGCGCTCGACAGTCCATTAAACACCATATATTTT. The chain has TRBV27 and TRBJ1-3, with a weak D call TRBD1 (5 bases). The CDR3 is 15 amino acids. The germline V gene encodes CDR1 MNHEY and CDR2 SMNVEV (reference sequence). Trimming removed 6 bases from V and 6 bases from J, with 18 bases in between.

The chain links TRBV5-6 to TRBJ1-5; D remains ambiguous. This CDR3 spans 14 amino acids. CDR1 and CDR2 (germline): SGHDT, YYEEEE. Trimming pared 2 bases from V and 9 bases from J, leaving 15 bases between. The CDR3: CASSFTGSDLPQHF. In DNA form, the CDR3 reads TGTGCCAGCAGCTTTACTGGGAGCGATCTGCCCCAGCATTTT.

The genes are TRBV19 and TRBJ1-2; 11 bases align to TRBD1. The CDR3 runs 16 residues. Germline lookup yields CDR1 LNHDA and CDR2 SQIVND (reference sequence). The junction had 10 bases not matched to a gene; V was cut back by 8 bases and J by 2 bases. This chain's CDR3 is CASRDGQGALNYGYTF. The CDR3 DNA reads TGTGCCAGTCGGGACGGACAGGGGGCCTTAAACTATGGCTACACCTTC.

This clone was detected once. This chain joins TRBV2 and TRBJ1-1, with 9 bases fitting TRBD1. This CDR3 spans 13 amino acids. The V gene end was trimmed by 11 bases and the J gene end by 4 bases; junction bases not matched to a gene: 8. Germline assignment: CDR1 SNHLY and CDR2 FYNNEI. The CDR3 here is CASEGQGVTEAFF. The DNA of the CDR3 is TGTGCCTCGGAGGGACAGGGAGTCACTGAAGCTTTCTTT.

The chain couples TRBV11-2 to TRBJ2-5; D might be TRBD2 (5 bases). Germline CDR1 SGHAT, CDR2 FQNNGV. CDR3 size: 15 residues. The V and J ends lost 0 bases and 5 bases respectively, with 13 bases between them. The CDR3 region has the DNA TGTGCCAGCAGCTTAGATCTGGGGAGCAGTGAGACCCAGTACTTC. This gives the protein CASSLDLGSSETQYF.

The V gene is TRBV27, the J gene TRBJ2-5, with D possibly TRBD1 on 5 matching bases. The end of the DNA aligns better with TRBJ2-7, so the J call may be wrong. This CDR3 comprises 14 residues. CDR1 and CDR2 (germline): MNHEY, SMNVEV (reference sequence). The CDR3 sequence: CASSLGAGYGEQYF. CDR3 bases: TGTGCCAGCAGTTTAGGGGCAGGATACGGCGAGCAGTACTTC.

To note about this clone: Different DNA sequences within this sample yield the same CDR3. J is TRBJ2-1 and V is TRBV5-1; 8 bases align to TRBD2. The CDR3 length is 15 residues. CDR1 SGHRS and CDR2 YFSETQ come from the germline V gene. J lost 5 bases, V lost 1 base, and 5 bases had no gene match. The CDR3 spells CASSLITSGNNEQFF. The CDR3 nucleotides are TGCGCCAGCAGCTTGATAACTAGCGGAAACAATGAGCAGTTCTTC. Using reference TRBV5-1 and TRBJ2-1 for the parts outside the CDR3, the full variable domain is KAGVTQTPRYLIKTRGQQVTLSCSPISGHRSVSWYQQTPGQGLQFLFEYFSETQRNKGNFPGRFSGRQFSNSRSEMNVSTLELGDSALYLCASSLITSGNNEQFFGPGTRLTVL.

The chain has TRBV19 and TRBJ1-6; D perhaps matches TRBD1 (5 bases). V lost 7 bases and J 7 bases, leaving 14 bases between the germline ends. The V gene's germline CDR1 is LNHDA and CDR2 SQIVND (reference sequence). CDR3 size: 14 residues. CDR3 bases: TGTGCCAGTAATAACTGGGACTGGAATTCACCCCTCCACTTT. This sequence encodes CASNNWDWNSPLHF.

The V and J genes are TRBV4-3 and TRBJ2-3; 14 bases line up with TRBD2. The germline CDR1 and CDR2 sequences are LGHNA and YSLEER. CDR3 length: 17 amino acids. Trimming took 4 bases from V and 2 from J; bases not matched to a gene: 5. In DNA form, the CDR3 reads TGCGCCAGCAGCCCAGGACTAGCGGGGGGAGACACAGATACGCAGTATTTT. Protein: CASSPGLAGGDTDTQYF.

In nucleotides, the CDR3 is TGTGCCAGCAGCCGCGCCGGGACAGTTTTCGGGCAGTACTTC. The encoded protein is CASSRAGTVFGQYF. The rearrangement joins TRBV5-4 to TRBJ2-7, with 7 nucleotides matching TRBD1. CDR1 and CDR2 (germline): SGHNT, YYREEE (reference sequence). Trimming cost V 4 bases and J 9 bases; bases outside gene matches: 13. The CDR3 is 14 residues long. Filled out from reference TRBV5-4 and TRBJ2-7, the complete variable domain reads ETGVTQSPTHLIKTRGQQVTLRCSSQSGHNTVSWYQQALGQGPQFIFQYYREEENGRGNFPPRFSGLQFPNYSSELNVNALELDDSALYLCASSRAGTVFGQYFGPGTRLTVT.

The chain couples TRBV11-2 to TRBJ2-1; TRBD2 might be the D (5 bases). Deletions cut 4 bases from V and 1 base from J, with 11 bases between. The CDR3 extends over 15 amino acids. Germline CDR1 and CDR2: SGHAT and FQNNGV. Here the CDR3 reads CASSSVRGSYNEQFF. For the CDR3, the DNA is TGTGCCAGCAGCTCCGTACGGGGTTCCTACAATGAGCAGTTCTTC.